The source of this T cell receptor beta chain is a study of blood T cell repertoires in COVID-19. For the study at large: The United States, Italy and Spain supplied acute and convalescent COVID-19 samples. The analysed material was cDNA or gDNA that came from T cells, B-cell-depleted T cells, or PBMCs.

The CDR3 has 15 residues. Germline CDR1 SGDLS, CDR2 YYNGEE. Trimming left V 3 bases short and J 4 bases short, with 16 bases between. Original data processing: Amplification of reference gene primers was used by the study to estimate nucleated cell counts. Clones were sequenced by immunoSEQ multiplex PCR, and TCRdb holds only the in-frame ones, with some missing. That table supplies the V and J calls and clone size; D and trimming were determined from the DNA. This table holds around 450,000 clones, about 89% found once. Sequenced: peripheral blood. The J gene is TRBJ2-5, the V gene TRBV9; D possibly corresponds to TRBD1 (6 bases). This TCR was sampled from a woman aged 25 to 39 with acute or convalescent COVID-19. The DNA for the CDR3 is TGTGCCAGCAGCGCAAAAGGACAGATAGGAGAGACCCAGTACTTC. Translated, it gives CASSAKGQIGETQYF.